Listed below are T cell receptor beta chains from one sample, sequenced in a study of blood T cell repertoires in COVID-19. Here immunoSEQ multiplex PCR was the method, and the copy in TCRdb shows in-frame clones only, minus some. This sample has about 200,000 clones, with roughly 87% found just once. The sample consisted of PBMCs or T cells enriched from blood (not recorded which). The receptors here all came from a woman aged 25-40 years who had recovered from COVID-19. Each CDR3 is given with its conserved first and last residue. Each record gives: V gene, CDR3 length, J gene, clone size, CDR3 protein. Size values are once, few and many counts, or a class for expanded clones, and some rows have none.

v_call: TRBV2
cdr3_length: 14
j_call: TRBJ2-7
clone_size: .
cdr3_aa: CASNSGTGGYEQYF

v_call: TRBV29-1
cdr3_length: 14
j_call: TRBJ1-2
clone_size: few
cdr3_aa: CSVSGGLDGYGYTF

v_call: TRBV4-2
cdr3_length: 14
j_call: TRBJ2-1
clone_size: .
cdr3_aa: CASSPRLAGNEQFF

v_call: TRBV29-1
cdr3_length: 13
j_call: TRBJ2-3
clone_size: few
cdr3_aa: CSVGREQIDTQYF

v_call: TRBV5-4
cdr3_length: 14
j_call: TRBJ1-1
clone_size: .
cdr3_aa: CASSPRFWDTEAFF

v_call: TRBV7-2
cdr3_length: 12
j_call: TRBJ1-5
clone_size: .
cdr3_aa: CASSSPNQPQHF

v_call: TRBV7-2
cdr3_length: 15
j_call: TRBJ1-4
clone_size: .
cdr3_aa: CASSLGDRGSEKLFF

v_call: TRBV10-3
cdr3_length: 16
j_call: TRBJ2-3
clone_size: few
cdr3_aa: CAISESQEVSTDTQYF

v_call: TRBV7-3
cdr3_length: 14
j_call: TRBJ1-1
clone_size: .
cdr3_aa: CASSTIGEGTEAFF

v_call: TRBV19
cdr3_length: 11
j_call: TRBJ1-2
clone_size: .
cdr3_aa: CASSTQAGYTF

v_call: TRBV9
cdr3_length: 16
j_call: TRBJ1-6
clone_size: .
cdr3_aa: CASSLSVGEGNSPLHF

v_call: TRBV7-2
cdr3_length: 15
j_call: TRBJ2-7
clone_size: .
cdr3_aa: CASSYTGTGLLEQYF

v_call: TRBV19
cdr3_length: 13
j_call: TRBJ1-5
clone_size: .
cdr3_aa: CATQGALGQPQHF

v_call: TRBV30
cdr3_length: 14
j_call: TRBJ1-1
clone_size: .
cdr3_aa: CAWSDSYFSFEAFF

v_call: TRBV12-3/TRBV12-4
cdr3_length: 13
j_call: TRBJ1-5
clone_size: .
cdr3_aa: CASSQTPHQPQHF

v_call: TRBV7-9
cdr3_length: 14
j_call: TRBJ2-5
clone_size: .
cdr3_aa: CASSPGGAQETQYF

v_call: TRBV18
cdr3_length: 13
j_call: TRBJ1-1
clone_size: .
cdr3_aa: CASSPEKNTEAFF

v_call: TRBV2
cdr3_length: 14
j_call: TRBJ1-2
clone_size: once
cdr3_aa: CASSLDRDNYGYTF

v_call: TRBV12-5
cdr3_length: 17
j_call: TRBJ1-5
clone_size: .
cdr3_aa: CASAKIRIGVSNQPQHF

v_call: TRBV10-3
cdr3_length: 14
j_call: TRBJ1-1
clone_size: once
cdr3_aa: CAISQQKRDTEAFF

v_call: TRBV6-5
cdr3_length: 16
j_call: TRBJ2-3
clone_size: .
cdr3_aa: CASSYAGVASTDTQYF

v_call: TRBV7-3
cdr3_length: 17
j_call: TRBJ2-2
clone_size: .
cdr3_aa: CASSLTRLAGNTGELFF